This record covers a single T cell receptor beta chain. Its antigen is as yet unknown. The data were produced by immunoSEQ multiplex PCR, yet TCRdb's version contains in-frame clones alone and is incomplete. The sample comprises under 80,000 clones, just over 85% of which are singletons, and around 2% rests with the top ten. Germline V gene lookup returns CDR1 MNHNS and CDR2 SASEGT. V gave up 7 bases and J gave up 3 bases; unmatched junction bases: 8. The CDR3 covers 15 residues. These data originate in a study of OX40 agonist ivuxolimab in advanced cancers. Study-level background: Clinicians treated patients with ivuxolimab, an agonistic anti-OX40 (CD134) antibody. Patients treated during dose escalation were battling hepatocellular carcinoma, melanoma, renal cell or head and neck cancer. Study outcomes and limitations: Dosing at 0.1 to 3.0 mg/kg was accompanied by clonal expansion of CD4+ and CD8+ blood T cells by week 6. Researchers did not determine the expanded peripheral T cells' antigen specificity.

The sample was CD4+ or CD8+ T cells sorted from blood, taken in a trial of the OX40 agonist ivuxolimab. The genes are TRBV6-1 and TRBJ1-5; TRBD1 aligns across 8 bases. The clonotype was recovered from an adult with an advanced solid tumor such as melanoma, head and neck, liver or kidney cancer. The CDR3 reads CASNSGQAYNQPQHF. The DNA for the CDR3 is TGTGCCAGCAATTCGGGACAGGCGTACAATCAGCCCCAGCATTTT.